The 17 T cell receptor beta chains presented below share a single source sample, sequenced in a study of cytomegalovirus exposure and HLA in healthy donors. The primer mix had 60 Vbeta and 13 Jbeta primers. Libraries were prepared by immunoSEQ multiplex PCR; TCRdb keeps only in-frame clonotypes and omits some of them. The table has about 150,000 clones, about 64% seen once. The source material was PBMCs. All receptors derive from a young woman in good health and CMV-seropositive.

The chain uses TRBV10-3 and TRBJ2-7; 8 nucleotides align to TRBD1. Germline-derived CDR1 and CDR2 are ENHRY and SYGVKD. The CDR3 has 14 residues. Trimming at V came to 6 bases and at J to 2 bases, leaving 6 bases not matched to a gene. In nucleotides, the CDR3 is TGTGCCATCAGCACCGGGACAGGTCCCTACGAGCAGTACTTC. Its protein product is CAISTGTGPYEQYF.

This clone has more than one count but fewer than ten. The chain uses TRBV29-1 and TRBJ2-5; either TRBD1 or TRBD2 may supply D (12 bases each). The germline CDR1 and CDR2 sequences are SQVTM and ANQGSEA. This CDR3 region has 20 residues. Deletions cut 4 bases from V and 4 bases from J, with 34 bases between. This chain's CDR3 is CSVGGTGGGLAGGPGETQYF. CDR3 nucleotides: TGCAGCGTTGGGGGGACAGGGGGCGGCCTAGCGGGAGGGCCTGGAGAGACCCAGTACTTC.

This chain connects TRBV4-1 to TRBJ1-4; a possible D gene is TRBD1 (5 bases). The germline V gene has CDR1 MGHRA and CDR2 YSYEKL. V was shortened by 1 base and J by 4 bases, with 19 bases between the two germline ends. The CDR3 contains 18 residues. The CDR3: CASSQGEAGRPINEKLFF. CDR3 coding DNA: TGCGCCAGCAGCCAAGGTGAGGCAGGGCGACCGATTAATGAAAAACTGTTTTTT.

This clone has a count of ten or more. The chain couples TRBV6-6 to TRBJ1-3; perhaps TRBD1 as D (5 bases). Looked up from germline, CDR1 is MNHNY and CDR2 is SVGAGI (reference sequence). This CDR3 comprises 14 residues. Trimming pared 5 bases from V and 2 bases from J, leaving 10 bases between. The CDR3 here is CASSIQETGNTIYF. As DNA, the CDR3 is TGTGCCAGCAGTATACAGGAGACTGGAAACACCATATATTTT.

The chain recombines TRBV6-6 with TRBJ2-7; TRBD2 is a possible D gene (5 bases). Trimming shortened V by 1 base and J by 2 bases, and 9 bases separated the two germline ends. The CDR3 totals 14 residues. Germline lookup yields CDR1 MNHNY and CDR2 SVGAGI (reference sequence). The CDR3 is CASSYYREAYEQYF. CDR3 in DNA: TGTGCCAGCAGTTACTACCGGGAAGCCTACGAGCAGTACTTC.

V is TRBV29-1 and J is TRBJ2-1, with 12 bases lining up with TRBD2. CDR3 size: 14 residues. V trimming: 8 bases; J trimming: 6 bases; junction bases outside the gene matches: 8. The germline CDR1 and CDR2 sequences are SQVTM and ANQGSEA. The CDR3, as DNA: TGCAGCCTAAGACTAGCGGGAGTTCGCAATGAGCAGTTCTTC. Its protein product is CSLRLAGVRNEQFF.

J is TRBJ2-7 and V is TRBV7-2, with TRBD1 matching 8 bases. The CDR3 totals 14 residues. Trimming cost V 1 base and J 4 bases; bases outside gene matches: 3. The germline V gene has CDR1 SGHTA and CDR2 FQGNSA. The CDR3 spells CASSLDRGFYEQYF. CDR3 nucleotides: TGTGCCAGCAGCTTAGACAGGGGGTTTTACGAGCAGTACTTC.

This clone was found once. The genes are TRBV5-6 and TRBJ1-1, with no clear D. Per the germline V gene, CDR1 is SGHDT and CDR2 is YYEEEE. This CDR3 contains 12 residues. The ends were cut back, 2 bases at V and 4 bases at J, with 6 bases in the middle. The CDR3 loop reads CASSFPSTEAFF. CDR3 sequence (DNA): TGTGCCAGCAGCTTCCCCAGCACTGAAGCTTTCTTT. Using reference TRBV5-6 and TRBJ1-1 for the parts outside the CDR3, the full variable domain is DAGVTQSPTHLIKTRGQQVTLRCSPKSGHDTVSWYQQALGQGPQFIFQYYEEEERQRGNFPDRFSGHQFPNYSSELNVNALLLGDSALYLCASSFPSTEAFFGQGTRLTVV.

This clone appeared a few times. Sequence at one end of the junction differs from germline and may be a read error. The V and J genes are TRBV7-7 and TRBJ2-5, with D perhaps matching TRBD1 (6 bases). From germline, CDR1 is SSHAT and CDR2 FNYEAQ (reference sequence). This CDR3 is built from 15 residues. The CDR3 DNA reads as TGTGCTAGCAGCCCAAATGAAGGGGGAAGGGAGACCCAGTACTTC. Translated, it gives CASSPNEGGRETQYF.

The chain combines TRBV6-6 with TRBJ1-2; unclear D gene. Germline assignment: CDR1 MNHNY and CDR2 SVGAGI (reference sequence). This CDR3 has 14 amino acids. V was clipped by 4 bases and J by 5 bases, with 14 bases between them. The CDR3 DNA sequence: TGTGCCAGCAGTTTCCCTATAGAGAATTATGGCTACACCTTC. Amino acids: CASSFPIENYGYTF.

In its sample, this clone was seen a few times. CDR3 protein: CASSESSSSYNEQFF. The CDR3 DNA sequence: TGTGCCAGCAGTGAATCCTCTAGCTCCTACAATGAGCAGTTCTTC. The V and J genes are TRBV2 and TRBJ2-1; D is unclear. The germline V gene encodes CDR1 SNHLY and CDR2 FYNNEI. The CDR3 loop spans 15 amino acids. V lost 2 bases and J lost 0, with 8 bases in between.

The chain is built from TRBV27 and TRBJ2-5; tentative D call: TRBD1 (5 bases). CDR1 and CDR2 (germline): MNHEY, SMNVEV (reference sequence). This CDR3 has 13 residues. V lost 5 bases, J lost 5 bases, and 12 bases lay in between. This CDR3 reads CASSLGSGETQYF. The CDR3, as DNA: TGTGCCAGCAGTCTCGGATCAGGGGAGACCCAGTACTTC.

This clone was recorded once. The chain carries TRBV2 and TRBJ2-7, with a weak D call TRBD1 (5 bases). Trimming left V 7 bases short and J 2 bases short, with 9 bases between. CDR1 is SNHLY, CDR2 FYNNEI, per germline. This CDR3 is built from 12 residues. The CDR3 sequence: CASKQEPYEQYF. Written as DNA, the CDR3 is TGTGCCAGCAAACAGGAGCCCTACGAGCAGTACTTC.

This chain connects TRBV7-8 to TRBJ1-2, with a tentative D call TRBD1 (6 bases). Trimming removed 2 bases from V and 0 bases from J, with 7 bases in between. CDR1 is SGHVS and CDR2 is FQNEAQ in the germline V gene. The CDR3 is 14 amino acids. CDR3 loop: CASSLQGSNYGYTF. In nucleotides, the CDR3 is TGTGCCAGCAGCTTACAGGGGTCTAACTATGGCTACACCTTC.

V gene TRBV6-6 combines with J gene TRBJ1-1; D is undetermined. The CDR3 totals 14 residues. The V and J ends lost 0 bases and 1 base respectively, with 6 bases between them. The germline V gene has CDR1 MNHNY and CDR2 SVGAGI (reference sequence). The CDR3 DNA reads as TGTGCCAGCAGTTACTCTGAGGAGAACACTGAAGCTTTCTTT. This gives the protein CASSYSEENTEAFF.

The chain is built from TRBV6-6 and TRBJ2-7; 12 nucleotides match TRBD1. CDR3 length: 14 amino acids. V dropped 4 bases and J dropped 6; count of bases not matched to a gene: 4. Germline-derived CDR1 and CDR2 are MNHNY and SVGAGI (reference sequence). CDR3 sequence (DNA): TGTGCCAGCAGTTGGGGGGACAGGGGGCTCGAGCAGTACTTC. Translating gives CASSWGDRGLEQYF.

This chain links TRBV5-6 with TRBJ2-7; the D is unclear. The V gene lost 0 bases and the J gene lost 6 bases, with 7 bases spanning the gap. The CDR3 runs to 12 residues. Germline V gene lookup returns CDR1 SGHDT and CDR2 YYEEEE. The CDR3 bases are TGTGCCAGCAGCTTGGGACATTTCGAGCAGTACTTC. It codes for CASSLGHFEQYF.